This TCR beta chain was sequenced during a study of blood T cell repertoires in COVID-19. Overall study: The United States, Italy and Spain supplied acute and convalescent COVID-19 samples. T cells, B-cell-depleted T cells, or PBMCs provided the cDNA or gDNA that served as material.

As originally analysed: The assay estimated nucleated cells by amplifying reference gene primers. The repertoire was sequenced with immunoSEQ multiplex PCR; TCRdb's copy has only in-frame clones and lacks some. For V, J and clone size, that table is used; D and trimming come from the DNA. This table has over 70,000 clones, 80% appearing once. This CDR3 has 16 amino acids. This chain joins TRBV12-1 and TRBJ2-7; TRBD1 reflects the table's D call only, with no check against the DNA. TRBV12-1 represents a pseudogene. Input material: peripheral blood. This sequence originates from a woman over 75 with acute or convalescent COVID-19. CDR3 amino acids: CATKAPGQSSYYEQYF. In DNA, the CDR3 is TGTGCCACCAAGGCACCCGGACAGAGCTCCTATTACGAGCAGTACTTC.